This TCR beta chain was captured in a study of CD8 T cells in ankylosing spondylitis. Study conclusions and caveats: Characteristic of ankylosing spondylitis blood, it appeared, was a TCR beta motif comprising several highly homologous variants. Before this, some motif variants had been reported in reactive arthritis synovial fluid and blood.

Germline CDR1 is SGHVS and CDR2 is FQNEAQ. There are 15 residues in the CDR3. V lost 5 bases to trimming and J lost 4 bases; unmatched junction nucleotides: 7. Quantitative molecular-barcoded 5'-RACE generated the TCR beta libraries. MiXCR, applied by TCRdb to the 5' RACE reads, yields one record per CDR3 protein. The profile shows fewer than 750,000 distinct CDR3 sequences, roughly 19% of them singletons. In its sample, this clonotype was seen a few times. Its antigen is still unknown. The sequenced sample consisted of blood, either unsorted or a sorted T cell fraction (not recorded which). This TCR was recovered from a male donor with ankylosing spondylitis. The chain uses TRBV7-8 and TRBJ1-5; 8 nucleotides match TRBD1. CDR3 bases: TGTGCCAGCAGCCCACGACAGGGGCTAAATCAGCCCCAGCATTTT. This sequence encodes CASSPRQGLNQPQHF.